The 25 T cell receptor beta chains below all came from one sample that was sequenced in a study of shared clonotypes between healthy human individuals (TCRdb year 2020). CD8 naive samples consisted of CD45RO-negative cells that were positively selected for CCR7, yielding a CD45RA+CCR7+ population without TemRA cells. The library was built by means of the immunoSEQ multiplex PCR assay. TCRdb took over this immuneACCESS table, retaining in-frame rearrangements with V and J assigned. Such tables are incomplete; in checked studies, under half of the missing clones stem from an unresolved V gene, and the remainder is unexplained. The sample has about 1,800,000 clones on record, approximately 95% of them singletons. The ten most abundant clones make up more than 0.9% of the sample. Sequenced material: naive CD8+ T cells sorted from blood. The cell subset or site label of this sample denotes: CD45RA+CCR7+. The receptors shown here come from a young man in good health.

About this clone: This same CDR3 is encoded by further DNA sequences in the sample. The chain uses TRBV27 and TRBJ2-7, with D perhaps being TRBD1 or TRBD2 (5 bases each). This CDR3 region has 13 residues. The germline V gene encodes CDR1 MNHEY and CDR2 SMNVEV (reference sequence). Trimming took off 2 bases at V and 3 bases at J, with 8 bases between the two ends. CDR3 amino acids: CASSLRDGYEQYF. As DNA, the CDR3 is TGTGCCAGCAGTTTACGGGACGGCTACGAGCAGTACTTC.

A remark on this clone: This CDR3 is also generated by other DNA sequences in the sample. The chain employs TRBV30 and TRBJ2-1; no firm D call. The CDR3 sequence is 13 residues long. In germline, CDR1 is GTSNPN, CDR2 SVGIG (reference sequence). V gave up 2 bases and J gave up 3 bases, with 8 bases separating them. This chain's CDR3 is CAWSQPNYNEQFF. The CDR3 DNA reads as TGTGCCTGGAGTCAGCCTAACTACAATGAGCAGTTCTTC.

This chain connects TRBV19 to TRBJ2-7; 8 nucleotides match TRBD2. V gave up 5 bases and J gave up 3 bases; unmatched junction bases: 9. Germline loops: CDR1 LNHDA, CDR2 SQIVND (reference sequence). The CDR3 contains 15 residues. CDR3 bases: TGTGCCAGTAGTGTGGGACTAGGGGCAGTCTACGAGCAGTACTTC. It encodes CASSVGLGAVYEQYF.

The chain is built from TRBV9 and TRBJ2-2; D ambiguous. The V gene lost 0 bases and the J gene lost 6 bases, with 6 bases spanning the gap. The CDR3 is 13 residues long. Germline V gives CDR1 SGDLS, CDR2 YYNGEE. CDR3 sequence: CASSVVVSGELFF. CDR3 sequence (DNA): TGTGCCAGCAGCGTAGTGGTCTCCGGGGAGCTGTTTTTT. The whole variable domain, filled in from reference TRBV9 and TRBJ2-2, reads DSGVTQTPKHLITATGQRVTLRCSPRSGDLSVYWYQQSLDQGLQFLIQYYNGEERAKGNILERFSAQQFPDLHSELNLSSLELGDSALYFCASSVVVSGELFFGEGSRLTVL.

The chain carries TRBV7-8 and TRBJ2-7; the D gene is possibly TRBD2 (5 bases). With 3 bases removed from V and 5 bases from J, the gap between germline ends came to 14 bases. This CDR3 has 14 amino acids. CDR1 is SGHVS and CDR2 is FQNEAQ in the germline V gene. The CDR3 region has the DNA TGTGCCAGCAGCTTGCCCGGGGTGTCGGACGAGCAGTACTTC. Protein sequence: CASSLPGVSDEQYF.

The V gene is TRBV7-2, the J gene TRBJ2-7; 7 bases fit TRBD2. The CDR3 runs 15 residues. The trim removed 4 bases at V and 7 bases at J, leaving 13 bases unmatched. CDR1 is SGHTA and CDR2 is FQGNSA in the germline V gene. The CDR3 DNA reads TGTGCCAGCAGCTGGGGAACCCTTGGGGGAGGGGAGCAGTACTTC. Translating gives CASSWGTLGGGEQYF.

The chain couples TRBV15 to TRBJ2-7, with TRBD1 matching over 11 bases. V lost 5 bases, J lost 4 bases, and 7 bases stayed unmatched. The length of the CDR3 is 15 residues. Germline CDR1 LNHNV, CDR2 YYDKDF (reference sequence). Here the CDR3 reads CATSRPGQGVYEQYF. The CDR3 DNA sequence: TGTGCCACCAGCCGACCGGGACAGGGGGTTTACGAGCAGTACTTC.

The genes are TRBV5-4 and TRBJ1-5, with TRBD1 matching over 8 bases. Germline V gives CDR1 SGHNT, CDR2 YYREEE (reference sequence). The CDR3 has 15 amino acids. V gave up 2 bases and J gave up 5 bases; unmatched junction bases: 6. CDR3 bases: TGTGCCAGCAGCTTTGCAGGGGGCCGTGATCAGCCCCAGCATTTT. Amino acids: CASSFAGGRDQPQHF.

This clone was seen once. This sequence joins TRBV29-1 and TRBJ2-2; D is possibly TRBD1 or TRBD2 (5 bases each). Per germline, CDR1 SQVTM and CDR2 ANQGSEA. The CDR3 extends over 14 amino acids. V dropped 7 bases and J dropped 5 bases, with 17 bases sitting between them. The CDR3 DNA follows: TGCAGCGCAAGGGACGGTGGGCCAACCGGGGAGCTGTTTTTT. Its protein is CSARDGGPTGELFF.

The chain carries TRBV5-4 and TRBJ1-1, with 8 bases that match TRBD1. This CDR3 spans 17 amino acids. With 1 base clipped from V and 4 bases from J, the junction kept 12 bases outside the gene matches. CDR1 is SGHNT and CDR2 is YYREEE in the germline V gene (reference sequence). CDR3 region: CASSLSGQGPFGTEAFF. The CDR3 nucleotides read TGTGCCAGCAGCTTGTCAGGACAGGGACCCTTCGGCACTGAAGCTTTCTTT.

The chain combines TRBV27 with TRBJ2-1, with D unresolved. The CDR3 extends over 13 amino acids. Trimming cost V 2 bases and J 5 bases, with 7 bases left between them. Germline V lookup: CDR1 MNHEY, CDR2 SMNVEV (reference sequence). CDR3: CASSLRLNNEQFF. CDR3 nucleotide sequence: TGTGCCAGCAGTTTAAGGCTAAACAATGAGCAGTTCTTC.

This sequence joins TRBV6-6 and TRBJ1-6; unclear D gene. Germline values: CDR1 MNHNY, CDR2 SVGAGI (reference sequence). The V end was cut by 7 bases, the J end by 8 bases, with 15 bases between. This CDR3 is built from 14 residues. CDR3 in DNA: TGTGCCAGCAACCCCCTCGGGGAAGATTCACCCCTCCACTTT. Its translation is CASNPLGEDSPLHF.

The DNA of the CDR3 is TGTGCCAGCAGTTCGCAGTGGAGCTCTGGAAACACCATATATTTT. Protein product: CASSSQWSSGNTIYF. The rearrangement uses TRBV27 and TRBJ1-3, with D unclear. Germline V gene sequence: CDR1 MNHEY, CDR2 SMNVEV (reference sequence). The length of the CDR3 is 15 residues. Trimming took off 4 bases at V and 0 bases at J, with 10 bases between the two ends.

The chain carries TRBV28 and TRBJ2-1, with D perhaps TRBD1 (6 bases). CDR3 length equals 13 residues. Germline V gives CDR1 MDHEN, CDR2 SYDVKM. V was pared by 6 bases and J by 5 bases, with 11 bases between. DNA of the CDR3: TGTGCCAGCAGCCGACGGACAGACAATGAGCAGTTCTTC. This sequence encodes CASSRRTDNEQFF.

Details on this clone: Other DNA variants within this sample encode the same CDR3. The V and J genes are TRBV7-9 and TRBJ2-7; D ambiguous. V lost 4 bases and J 4 bases, leaving 5 bases between the germline ends. The CDR3 extends over 11 amino acids. CDR1 is SEHNR and CDR2 is FQNEAQ in the germline V gene (reference sequence). CDR3 in amino acids: CASSSDYEQYF. In DNA form, the CDR3 reads TGTGCCAGCAGCTCGGATTACGAGCAGTACTTC.

This clone was found once. The genes are TRBV5-1 and TRBJ2-7; TRBD1 matches at 7 bases. V was pared by 4 bases and J by 0 bases, with 7 bases of the junction left unmatched. The CDR3 is 15 residues long. Per germline, CDR1 SGHRS and CDR2 YFSETQ. The chain's CDR3 is CASSLDRATSYEQYF. The CDR3 region has the DNA TGCGCCAGCAGCCTTGACAGGGCAACCTCCTACGAGCAGTACTTC.

The CDR3 sequence is CAREAGPISSGNTIYF. In nucleotides, the CDR3 is TGTGCCAGGGAGGCAGGACCGATTAGCTCTGGAAACACCATATATTTT. The chain couples TRBV9 to TRBJ1-3; no firm D call. The ends were cut back, 8 bases at V and 0 bases at J, with 18 bases in the middle. Germline V lookup: CDR1 SGDLS, CDR2 YYNGEE. There are 16 residues in the CDR3.

The V gene is TRBV29-1, the J gene TRBJ1-3; 11 bases are shared with TRBD1. This CDR3 contains 16 residues. Unmatched junction bases numbered 4, after V lost 3 bases and J lost 0 bases. Germline V gives CDR1 SQVTM, CDR2 ANQGSEA. This CDR3 reads CSVEGQGVASGNTIYF. The CDR3 DNA follows: TGCAGCGTTGAGGGACAGGGGGTCGCCTCTGGAAACACCATATATTTT.

The CDR3 DNA is TGTGTCGCCAGCGGTCCCAGGGAAGTTGACGAGCAGTACTTC. Translation: CVASGPREVDEQYF. The rearrangement uses TRBV28 and TRBJ2-7, with D tentatively TRBD1 or TRBD2 (5 bases each). Looked up from germline, CDR1 is MDHEN and CDR2 is SYDVKM. The CDR3 is 14 amino acids.

The chain recombines TRBV18 with TRBJ2-5; 10 bases fit TRBD1. Looked up from germline, CDR1 is KGHSH and CDR2 is LQKENI. This CDR3 is built from 17 residues. The ends lost 3 bases at V and 3 bases at J; junction bases unmatched: 10. The CDR3 DNA is TGTGCCAGCTCACCCCTCGGGACAGGGGACCTCGAAGAGACCCAGTACTTC. This codes for CASSPLGTGDLEETQYF.

This chain joins TRBV29-1 and TRBJ2-1, with 10 bases that match TRBD2. Per the germline V gene, CDR1 is SQVTM and CDR2 is ANQGSEA. CDR3 length equals 16 residues. The junction had 11 bases not matched to a gene; V was cut back by 4 bases and J by 5 bases. The CDR3 DNA is TGCAGCGTTGTTGAATCAATTAGCGGGGGGAACAATGAGCAGTTCTTC. This gives the protein CSVVESISGGNNEQFF.

The rearrangement joins TRBV5-1 to TRBJ2-1; 11 bases agree with TRBD2. Trimming cost V 2 bases and J 7 bases; bases outside gene matches: 8. The CDR3 contains 16 residues. Per germline, CDR1 SGHRS and CDR2 YFSETQ. The CDR3 loop reads CASSFILAGGANEQFF. In DNA form, the CDR3 reads TGCGCCAGCAGCTTCATTCTAGCGGGAGGAGCGAATGAGCAGTTCTTC.

Points on this clone: Other DNA sequences in the same sample also yield this CDR3. The rearrangement joins TRBV5-1 to TRBJ2-7; 14 nucleotides match TRBD2. V was pared by 4 bases and J by 5 bases, with 2 bases of the junction left unmatched. The CDR3 contains 14 residues. CDR1 and CDR2 from the germline V gene are SGHRS and YFSETQ. The DNA of the CDR3 is TGCGCCAGCAGCCCGGGACTAGCGGGGGACGAGCAGTACTTC. It translates to CASSPGLAGDEQYF.

The V and J genes are TRBV18 and TRBJ2-5; tentative D call: TRBD1 (6 bases). Germline V CDR1 and CDR2: KGHSH, LQKENI. V shed 0 bases and J shed 0 bases, with 14 bases lying between them. This CDR3 is built from 17 residues. The CDR3: CASSPPRGWTDQETQYF. The CDR3 bases are TGTGCCAGCTCACCACCAAGAGGTTGGACAGACCAAGAGACCCAGTACTTC.

V is TRBV7-2 and J is TRBJ1-2, with 7 positions matching TRBD1. The CDR3 totals 16 residues. Germline assignment: CDR1 SGHTA and CDR2 FQGNSA. V was clipped by 5 bases and J by 7 bases; unmatched bases: 16. The CDR3 spells CASSVLFRQGGSGYTF. As DNA, the CDR3 is TGTGCCAGCAGCGTGTTGTTTCGACAGGGTGGAAGTGGCTACACCTTC.